One sample yielded the 7 T cell receptor beta chains listed below, sequenced in a study of blood T cell repertoires in COVID-19. Using immunoSEQ multiplex PCR, the repertoire was profiled, and TCRdb retains in-frame clones only, with some absent. The data show about 160,000 clones, 80% seen once. The specimen was PBMCs or T cells enriched from blood (not recorded which). The receptors come from a woman aged 55-75 years who had recovered from COVID-19.

This rearrangement joins TRBV7-9 to TRBJ1-2; 9 bases align to TRBD1. CDR3 length equals 15 residues. The junction had 8 bases not matched to a gene; V was cut back by 5 bases and J by 4 bases. Per germline, CDR1 SEHNR and CDR2 FQNEAQ (reference sequence). The CDR3 region has the DNA TGTGCCAGCAGCCTGGGACAGGGACTCTCCTATGGCTACACCTTC. This gives the protein CASSLGQGLSYGYTF.

This rearrangement joins TRBV6-1 to TRBJ1-3; possibly TRBD1 for D (5 bases). This CDR3 comprises 14 residues. Per germline, CDR1 MNHNS and CDR2 SASEGT. The V end lost 3 bases, the J end lost 2 bases, and 8 bases lay between the germline ends. CDR3 residues: CASSDGGAGNTIYF. The DNA of the CDR3 is TGTGCCAGCAGTGACGGGGGGGCTGGAAACACCATATATTTT.

The chain combines TRBV18 with TRBJ1-6; 8 nucleotides line up with TRBD1. This CDR3 spans 16 amino acids. Trimming removed 3 bases from V and 3 bases from J; junction bases left unmatched: 4. Germline loops: CDR1 KGHSH, CDR2 LQKENI. The CDR3 bases are TGTGCCAGCTCACCTGAGACAGGGGTCTATAATTCACCCCTCCACTTT. It codes for CASSPETGVYNSPLHF. The full variable domain, completed using reference TRBV18 and TRBJ1-6, is NAGVMQNPRHLVRRRGQEARLRCSPMKGHSHVYWYRQLPEEGLKFMVYLQKENIIDESGMPKERFSAEFPKEGPSILRIQQVVRGDSAAYFCASSPETGVYNSPLHFGNGTRLTVT.

This sequence joins TRBV19 and TRBJ2-7; 9 bases are a match to TRBD1. Trimming removed 5 bases from V and 3 bases from J; junction bases left unmatched: 11. Germline CDR1 is LNHDA and CDR2 is SQIVND (reference sequence). The CDR3 spans 16 residues. The CDR3 here is CASSPGLDRGLYEQYF. The CDR3 DNA is TGTGCCAGTAGTCCGGGACTGGACAGGGGCCTCTACGAGCAGTACTTC.

This clone appeared many times. This rearrangement joins TRBV2 to TRBJ2-1, with TRBD2 identical over 7 bases. The junction had 8 bases not matched to a gene; V was cut back by 6 bases and J by 9 bases. From germline, CDR1 is SNHLY and CDR2 FYNNEI. This CDR3 has 13 residues. The CDR3 region is CASRAGLEGEQFF. The CDR3 nucleotides are TGTGCCAGCAGGGCAGGACTAGAAGGTGAGCAGTTCTTC.

This chain joins TRBV5-6 and TRBJ2-7; no clear D gene. The V gene's germline CDR1 is SGHDT and CDR2 YYEEEE. V gave up 0 bases and J gave up 4 bases, with 11 bases separating them. CDR3 length equals 14 residues. CDR3 nucleotide sequence: TGTGCCAGCAGCTTGGGAGGTCCCGCTTACGAGCAGTACTTC. Translated: CASSLGGPAYEQYF.

The J gene is TRBJ1-5, the V gene TRBV6-5, with D perhaps TRBD1 (5 bases). V was trimmed by 4 bases and J by 1 base, leaving 11 bases between them. Per germline, CDR1 MNHEY and CDR2 SVGAGI. The CDR3 contains 15 residues. The CDR3 loop is CASSSDSLSNQPQHF. In DNA form, the CDR3 reads TGTGCCAGCAGTTCCGACAGCCTGAGCAATCAGCCCCAGCATTTT.